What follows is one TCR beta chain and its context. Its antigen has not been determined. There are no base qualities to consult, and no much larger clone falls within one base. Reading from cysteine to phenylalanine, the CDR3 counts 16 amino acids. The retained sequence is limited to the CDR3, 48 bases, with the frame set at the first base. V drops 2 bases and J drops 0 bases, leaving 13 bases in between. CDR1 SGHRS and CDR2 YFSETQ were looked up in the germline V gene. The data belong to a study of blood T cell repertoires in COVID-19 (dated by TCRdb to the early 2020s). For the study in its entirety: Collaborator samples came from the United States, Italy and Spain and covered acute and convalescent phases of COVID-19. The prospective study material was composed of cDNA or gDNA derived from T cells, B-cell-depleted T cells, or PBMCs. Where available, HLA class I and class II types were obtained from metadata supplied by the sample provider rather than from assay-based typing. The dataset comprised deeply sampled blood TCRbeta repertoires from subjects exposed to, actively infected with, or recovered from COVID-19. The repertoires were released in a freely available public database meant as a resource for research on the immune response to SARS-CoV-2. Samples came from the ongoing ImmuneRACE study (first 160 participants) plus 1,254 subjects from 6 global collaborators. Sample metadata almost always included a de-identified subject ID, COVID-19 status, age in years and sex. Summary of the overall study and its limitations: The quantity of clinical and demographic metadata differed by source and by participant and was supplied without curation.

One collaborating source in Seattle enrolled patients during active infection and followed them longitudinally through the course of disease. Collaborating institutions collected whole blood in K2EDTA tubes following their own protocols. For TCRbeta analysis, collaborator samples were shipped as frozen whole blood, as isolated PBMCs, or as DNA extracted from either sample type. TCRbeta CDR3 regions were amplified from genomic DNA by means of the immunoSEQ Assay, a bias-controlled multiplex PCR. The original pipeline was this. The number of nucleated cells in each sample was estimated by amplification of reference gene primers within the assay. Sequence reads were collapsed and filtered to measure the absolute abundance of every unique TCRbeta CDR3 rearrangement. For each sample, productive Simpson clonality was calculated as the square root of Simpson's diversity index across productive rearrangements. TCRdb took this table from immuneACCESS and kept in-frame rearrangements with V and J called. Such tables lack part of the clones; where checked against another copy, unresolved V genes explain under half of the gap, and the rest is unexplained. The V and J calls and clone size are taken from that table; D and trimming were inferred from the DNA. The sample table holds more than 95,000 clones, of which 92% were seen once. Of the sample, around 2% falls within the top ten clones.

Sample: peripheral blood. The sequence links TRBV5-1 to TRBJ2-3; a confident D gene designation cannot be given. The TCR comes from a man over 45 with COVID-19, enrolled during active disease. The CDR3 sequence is CASSFLAEPSTDTQYF. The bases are TGCGCCAGCAGCTTCTTAGCAGAACCCAGCACAGATACGCAGTATTTT.